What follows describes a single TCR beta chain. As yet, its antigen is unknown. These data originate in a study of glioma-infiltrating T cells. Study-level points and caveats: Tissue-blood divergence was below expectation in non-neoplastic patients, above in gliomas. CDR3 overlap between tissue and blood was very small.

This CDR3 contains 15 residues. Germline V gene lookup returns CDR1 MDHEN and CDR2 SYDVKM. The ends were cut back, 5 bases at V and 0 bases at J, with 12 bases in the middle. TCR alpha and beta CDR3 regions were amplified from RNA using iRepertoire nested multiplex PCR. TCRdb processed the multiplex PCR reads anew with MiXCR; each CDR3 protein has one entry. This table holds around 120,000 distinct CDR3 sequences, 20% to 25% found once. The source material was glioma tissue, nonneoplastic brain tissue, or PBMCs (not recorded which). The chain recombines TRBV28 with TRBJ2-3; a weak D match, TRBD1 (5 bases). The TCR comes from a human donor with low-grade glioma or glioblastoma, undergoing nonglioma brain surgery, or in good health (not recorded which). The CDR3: CASSPWGGSTDTQYF. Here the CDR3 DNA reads TGTGCCAGCAGTCCATGGGGCGGAAGCACAGATACGCAGTATTTT.